The present TCR beta chain was sequenced within a study of response to subunit inactivated influenza vaccine. With 7 bases clipped from V and 5 bases from J, the junction kept 18 bases outside the gene matches. The CDR3 consists of 18 residues. Germline CDR1 MGHRA, CDR2 YSYEKL. TCRdb passed the RT-PCR reads through MiXCR, listing each CDR3 protein once. The sample records 800,000 to 1,000,000 distinct CDR3 sequences, around 20% being singletons. V and J are TRBV4-1 and TRBJ1-2; the match to TRBD1 covers 11 bases. The receptor was isolated from a man aged 45 to 65 who received an inactivated influenza vaccine. Here the sequenced sample was PBMCs from blood, taken roughly 5 days after vaccination. CDR3: CASTRQGTGGRGPYGYTF. Here the CDR3 DNA reads TGCGCCAGCACCCGTCAAGGGACAGGGGGACGAGGGCCGTATGGCTACACCTTC.